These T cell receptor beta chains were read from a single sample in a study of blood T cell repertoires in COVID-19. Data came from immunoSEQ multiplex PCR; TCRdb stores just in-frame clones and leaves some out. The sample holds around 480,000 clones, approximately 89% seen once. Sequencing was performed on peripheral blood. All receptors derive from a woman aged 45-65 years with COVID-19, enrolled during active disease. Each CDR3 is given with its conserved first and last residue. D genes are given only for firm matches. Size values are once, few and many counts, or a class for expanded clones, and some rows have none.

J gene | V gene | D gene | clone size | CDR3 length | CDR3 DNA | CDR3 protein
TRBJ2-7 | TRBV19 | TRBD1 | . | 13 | TGTGCCAGTAGTACCGGACAGGGCGGGGAGCAGTACTTC | CASSTGQGGEQYF
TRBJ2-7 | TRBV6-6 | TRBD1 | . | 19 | TGTGCCAGCAGTCGAACCCCCGGGACAGTTGCCTCCCGGGCCTACGAGCAGTACTTC | CASSRTPGTVASRAYEQYF
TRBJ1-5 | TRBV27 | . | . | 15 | TGTGCCAGCAGTTTATCCAGTTATAGCAATCAGCCCCAGCATTTT | CASSLSSYSNQPQHF
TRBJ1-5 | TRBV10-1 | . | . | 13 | TGCGCCAGCAGCCAGGGAGGTGGTCAGCCCCAGCATTTT | CASSQGGGQPQHF
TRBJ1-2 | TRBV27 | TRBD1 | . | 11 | TGTGCCAGCGACAGGGCGTATGGCTACACCTTC | CASDRAYGYTF
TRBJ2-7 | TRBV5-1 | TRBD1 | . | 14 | TGCGCCAGCAGCTTTGTTGGGACAGGGAACGAGCAGTACTTC | CASSFVGTGNEQYF
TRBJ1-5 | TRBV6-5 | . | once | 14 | TGTGCCAGCAGTTACATCGGGGTCGGTCAGCCCCAGCATTTT | CASSYIGVGQPQHF
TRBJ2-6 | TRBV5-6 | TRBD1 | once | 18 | TGTGCCAGCAGCTTGGGACAGGGAACTTTATCTGGGGCCAACGTCCTGACTTTC | CASSLGQGTLSGANVLTF
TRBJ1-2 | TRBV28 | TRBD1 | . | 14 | TGTGCCAGCAGTTTAACAGGGGACAGCTATGGCTACACCTTC | CASSLTGDSYGYTF
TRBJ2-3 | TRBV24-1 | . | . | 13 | TGTGCCACCAGTAGACAGAGCACAGATACGCAGTATTTT | CATSRQSTDTQYF
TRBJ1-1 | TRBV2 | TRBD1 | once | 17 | TGTGCCAGCAGTGAAAGGACAGGGGATGTCTTGAACACTGAAGCTTTCTTT | CASSERTGDVLNTEAFF
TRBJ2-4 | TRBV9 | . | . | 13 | TGTGCCAGCAGCGTAGGACCCGAGGGCATTCAGTACTTC | CASSVGPEGIQYF
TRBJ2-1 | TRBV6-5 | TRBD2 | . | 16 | TGTGCCAGCAGTTCTCGACTAGCGGGGTCCTACAATGAGCAGTTCTTC | CASSSRLAGSYNEQFF
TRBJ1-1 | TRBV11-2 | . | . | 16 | TGTGCCAGCAGCCCTAGGGGTAGACCCAAGAGGCCTGAAGCTTTCTTT | CASSPRGRPKRPEAFF
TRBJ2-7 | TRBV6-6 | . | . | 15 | TGTGCCAGCAGTTACTCGAGTGGGCGTACCTACGAGCAGTACTTC | CASSYSSGRTYEQYF
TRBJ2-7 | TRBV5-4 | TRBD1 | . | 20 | TGTGCCAGCAGCTTGTTTCAGGGGGAGAAGGTAGACCGAACAGGCTACGAGCAGTACTTC | CASSLFQGEKVDRTGYEQYF
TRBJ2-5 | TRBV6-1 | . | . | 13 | TGTGCCAGCAGTGAGGCGGACCAAGAGACCCAGTACTTC | CASSEADQETQYF
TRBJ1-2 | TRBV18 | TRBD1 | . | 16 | TGTGCCAGCTCACGACAGACCGGGACAGGATCCTATGGCTACACCTTC | CASSRQTGTGSYGYTF
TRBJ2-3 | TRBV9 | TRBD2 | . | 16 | TGTGCCAGCAGCGTAGTAGGCCTAGCGGGGGGCGATACGCAGTATTTT | CASSVVGLAGGDTQYF
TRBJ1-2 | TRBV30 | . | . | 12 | TGTGCCTCAGCTCAAGGAGGCTATGGCTACACCTTC | CASAQGGYGYTF
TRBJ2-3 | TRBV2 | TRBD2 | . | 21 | TGTGCCAGCAGTCACCCCAGGACTAGCGGGGGAACGCTAACTGGCACAGATACGCAGTATTTT | CASSHPRTSGGTLTGTDTQYF
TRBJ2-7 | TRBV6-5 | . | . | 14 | TGTGCCAGCAGTCGCGACAGGTTTTCCTACGAGCAGTACTTC | CASSRDRFSYEQYF
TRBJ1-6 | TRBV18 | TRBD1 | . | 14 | TGTGCCAGCTCCCCAGACAGGGTGAATTCACCCCTCCACTTT | CASSPDRVNSPLHF
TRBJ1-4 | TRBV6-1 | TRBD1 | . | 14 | TGTGCCAGCAGTGAGGACAGGGCCCTAGAAAAACTGTTTTTT | CASSEDRALEKLFF
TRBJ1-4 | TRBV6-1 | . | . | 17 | TGTGCCAGCAGTGAAGGAGGCAGGGGTTGGGGTTCTGAAAAACTGTTTTTT | CASSEGGRGWGSEKLFF
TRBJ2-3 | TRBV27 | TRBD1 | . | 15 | TGTGCCAGCAGTTTATTCCCGGGACAGCTAGATACGCAGTATTTT | CASSLFPGQLDTQYF
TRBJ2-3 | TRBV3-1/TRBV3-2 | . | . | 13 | TGTGCCAGCAGCCAATTTAGTTCAGATACGCAGTATTTT | CASSQFSSDTQYF
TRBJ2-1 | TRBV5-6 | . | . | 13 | TGTGCCAGCAGCCCAGCCGGGTACAATGAGCAGTTCTTC | CASSPAGYNEQFF
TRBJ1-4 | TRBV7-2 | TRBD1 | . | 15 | TGTGCCAGCAGCTCCCAGACAGGGGTCGGTGAAAAACTGTTTTTT | CASSSQTGVGEKLFF
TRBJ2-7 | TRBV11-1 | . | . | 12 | TGTGCCAGCAGCTTACCGTCCTACGAGCAGTACTTC | CASSLPSYEQYF
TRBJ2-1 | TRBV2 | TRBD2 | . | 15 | TGTGCCAGCAGTGAGGGGGGGAGGTCCTACAATGAGCAGTTCTTC | CASSEGGRSYNEQFF
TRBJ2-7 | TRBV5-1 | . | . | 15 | TGCGCCAGCAGCCTCCGGGACACCAGCTTCCACGAGCAGTACTTC | CASSLRDTSFHEQYF
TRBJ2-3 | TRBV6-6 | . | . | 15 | TGTGCCAGCAGTTCCGGGACTTCTCCCACAGATACGCAGTATTTT | CASSSGTSPTDTQYF
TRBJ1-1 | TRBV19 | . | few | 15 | TGTGCCAGTAGTATTCAGGGAGGGAAGAACACTGAAGCTTTCTTT | CASSIQGGKNTEAFF
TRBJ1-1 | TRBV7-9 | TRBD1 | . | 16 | TGTGCCAGCAGCCTCGGACAGGGGGGAAGGAACACTGAAGCTTTCTTT | CASSLGQGGRNTEAFF
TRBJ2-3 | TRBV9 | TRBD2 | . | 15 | TGTGCCAGCAGCCCCGGGGGGGGAAGCACAGATACGCAGTATTTT | CASSPGGGSTDTQYF
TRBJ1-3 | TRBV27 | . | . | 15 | TGTGCCAGCAGTTTAAGGGAGGGCCCCCGAAACACCATATATTTT | CASSLREGPRNTIYF
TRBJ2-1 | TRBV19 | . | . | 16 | TGTGCCAGTAGTACCCCCTGGAAGAGGGGGTTCGATGAGCAGTTCTTC | CASSTPWKRGFDEQFF
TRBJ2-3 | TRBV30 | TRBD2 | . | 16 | TGTGCCTGGAGTGCTTTAGCGGGGAGCCTCACAGATACGCAGTATTTT | CAWSALAGSLTDTQYF
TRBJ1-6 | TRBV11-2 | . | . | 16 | TGTGCCAGCAGCTTAGGGGAGATAGACTATAATTCACCCCTCCACTTT | CASSLGEIDYNSPLHF
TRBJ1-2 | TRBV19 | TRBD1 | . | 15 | TGTGCCAGTAGTCCGGGGACAGGGTCGGTCTATGGCTACACCTTC | CASSPGTGSVYGYTF
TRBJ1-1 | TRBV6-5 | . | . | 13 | TGTGCCAGCAGTTACTCTTTCGACACTGAAGCTTTCTTT | CASSYSFDTEAFF
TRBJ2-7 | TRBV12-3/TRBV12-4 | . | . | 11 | TGTGCCAGCAGTTCCAGAGGAGAGCAGTACTTC | CASSSRGEQYF
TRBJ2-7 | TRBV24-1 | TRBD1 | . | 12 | TGTGCCACCCTGGACAGGCCCTACGAGCAGTACTTC | CATLDRPYEQYF
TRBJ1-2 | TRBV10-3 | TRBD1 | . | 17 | TGTGCCATCAGTGAGTCGATAGTGGGACAGGGGGAGCGTGGCTACACCTTC | CAISESIVGQGERGYTF
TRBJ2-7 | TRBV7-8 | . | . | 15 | TGTGCCAGCAGCTTAGGTCGGGACACCTCCTACGAGCAGTACTTC | CASSLGRDTSYEQYF
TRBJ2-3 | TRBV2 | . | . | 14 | TGTGCCAGCAGTGATAGGCTAGCAGCAGATACGCAGTATTTT | CASSDRLAADTQYF
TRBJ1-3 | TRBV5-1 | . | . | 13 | TGCGCCAGCAGAAGAGGCTCTGGAAACACCATATATTTT | CASRRGSGNTIYF